The sample holds many counts of the clone carrying this T cell receptor beta chain. Its target is unknown. This record belongs to a study of blood T cells in healthy people across ages. The CDR3 runs 13 residues. Trimming cost V 3 bases and J 7 bases, with 14 bases left between them. Germline CDR1 reads SGHDT; CDR2 reads YYEEEE. Extractions gave at least 5.5 micrograms of total RNA per sample. Study-level points and caveats: Across samples, TCR beta diversity tracked strongly with naive T cell percentage. While age rose, TCR beta diversity per million T cells dropped in a roughly linear way.

Using a J-beta primer mix together with a sample-barcoded 5' primer, a second PCR was run for roughly 6 to 12 cycles. MiXCR was run by TCRdb on the 5' RACE reads, yielding one entry per CDR3 protein. The repertoire holds about 1.6 million distinct CDR3 sequences, about 35% seen once, with roughly 10% in the top ten. The receptor's source is a woman in her 30s in good health. The V call is TRBV5-6, the J call TRBJ2-7; D possibly corresponds to TRBD2 (5 bases). Sequences were obtained from blood. CDR3: CASSYLRGVEQYF. The CDR3 region has the DNA TGTGCCAGCAGCTATCTCCGGGGAGTGGAGCAGTACTTC.